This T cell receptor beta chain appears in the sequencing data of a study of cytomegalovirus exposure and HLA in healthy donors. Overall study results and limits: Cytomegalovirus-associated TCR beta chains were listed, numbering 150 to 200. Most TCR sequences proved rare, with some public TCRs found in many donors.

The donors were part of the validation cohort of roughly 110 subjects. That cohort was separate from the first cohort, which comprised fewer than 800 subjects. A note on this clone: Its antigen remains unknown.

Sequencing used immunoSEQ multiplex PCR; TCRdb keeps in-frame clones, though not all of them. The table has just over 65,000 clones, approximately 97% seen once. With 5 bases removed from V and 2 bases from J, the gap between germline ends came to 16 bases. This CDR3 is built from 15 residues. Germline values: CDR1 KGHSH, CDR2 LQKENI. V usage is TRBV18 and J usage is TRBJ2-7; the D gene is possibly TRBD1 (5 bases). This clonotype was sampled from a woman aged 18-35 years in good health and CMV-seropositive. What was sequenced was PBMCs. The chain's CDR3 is CASSFAGQSAYEQYF. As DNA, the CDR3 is TGTGCCAGCTCATTCGCAGGGCAAAGCGCCTACGAGCAGTACTTC.